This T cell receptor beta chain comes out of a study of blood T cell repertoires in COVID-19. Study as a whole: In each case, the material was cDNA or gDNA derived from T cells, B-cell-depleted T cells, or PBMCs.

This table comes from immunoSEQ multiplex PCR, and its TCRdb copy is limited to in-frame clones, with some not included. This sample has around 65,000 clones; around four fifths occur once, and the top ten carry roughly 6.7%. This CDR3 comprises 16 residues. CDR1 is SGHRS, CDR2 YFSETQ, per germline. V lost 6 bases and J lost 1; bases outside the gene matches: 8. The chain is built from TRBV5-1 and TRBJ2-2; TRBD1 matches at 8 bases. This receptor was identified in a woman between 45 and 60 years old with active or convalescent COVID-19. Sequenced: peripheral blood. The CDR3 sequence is CASTSTGTGNTGELFF. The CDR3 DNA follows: TGCGCCAGCACCTCAACGGGGACAGGGAACACCGGGGAGCTGTTTTTT.